This record covers a single T cell receptor (beta chain). What it binds is unknown. This sample stems from a study of vaccination effects on CD4 cells after COVID-19. In the study overall: Everyone in the study got two shots of either the BNT162b2 or mRNA-1273 vaccine.

Clones were read by immunoSEQ multiplex PCR, and TCRdb kept only the in-frame ones, dropping some. The data contain about 41,000 clones, roughly 82% of them singletons. Trimming pared 0 bases from V and 6 bases from J, leaving 17 bases between. The CDR3 spans 16 residues. Germline values: CDR1 LGHNA, CDR2 YSLEER. Expansion with viral peptide pools was applied to antigen-specific CD4+ T cells by the ViraFEST assay prior to sequencing. CD4+ T cell isolation took place after approximately 11 days of culture. Nucleocapsid antibody tests were negative, and the vaccine recipients had no prior SARS-CoV-2 infection. Every well housed some 2 million PBMC, which grew in culture alongside around 10 IU/ml IL-2 and about 10 ug/ml peptides. In the cultures, half the medium was exchanged for IL-2 medium on days 3 and 7. Overall study results and limits: Both infection-induced and vaccine-induced clones contracted markedly at late post-vaccination timepoints.

This clonotype was obtained from a human donor who received a COVID-19 vaccine. Sequencing used CD4+ T cells from PBMCs cultured with HCoV-NL63 spike peptides, obtained before COVID-19 vaccination. The chain employs TRBV4-3 and TRBJ1-2; D is perhaps TRBD1 (5 bases). The CDR3 is CASSQEALSGTDGYTF. In DNA form, the CDR3 reads TGCGCCAGCAGCCAAGAGGCCCTTTCAGGGACTGATGGCTACACCTTC.